This entry describes one T cell receptor beta chain. Germline loops: CDR1 KGHDR, CDR2 SFDVKD. V was trimmed by 9 bases and J by 8 bases, leaving 22 bases between them. The CDR3 totals 16 residues. Assay: immunoSEQ multiplex PCR; the TCRdb copy retains only in-frame clones and omits some. The profile covers some 26,000 clones, with approximately 86% appearing a single time and roughly 1.8% taken by the ten largest. These data originate in a study of blood T cell repertoires in COVID-19. In the study overall: The United States, Italy and Spain provided the acute and convalescent COVID-19 samples.

The clonotype was recovered from a man older than 75 with active or convalescent COVID-19. The chain joins TRBV24-1 to TRBJ1-6; no firm D call. Sequenced material: peripheral blood. The CDR3 protein is CATPVQAAFIDSPLHF. DNA of the CDR3: TGTGCCACCCCGGTCCAGGCTGCTTTCATCGATTCACCCCTCCACTTT.